The rows below give T cell receptor beta chains drawn from one sample of a study of identical twins. Each CDR3 protein is one row after TCRdb ran MiXCR on the 5' RACE reads. The data hold about 700,000 distinct CDR3 sequences, with 6.1% observed a single time. Sequencing was performed on naive T cells sorted from blood. The receptors derive from a man aged 18 to 30 in good health. The CDR3 runs from the conserved cysteine through the conserved F or W. The D gene is left open where the match is weak. The size entry is marked missing in some rows and otherwise reads once, few, many or a size class.

>.|TRBV5-5|12|.|TRBJ2-3
CASTVSADTQYF
TGTGCCAGCACCGTGTCCGCAGATACGCAGTATTTT
>.|TRBV5-1|15|many|TRBJ2-1
CASSGGGEAYNEQFF
TGCGCCAGCAGCGGGGGCGGCGAGGCCTACAATGAGCAGTTCTTC
>TRBD1|TRBV6-5|15|many|TRBJ2-1
CASSFRDRGKNEQFF
TGTGCCAGCAGTTTCCGGGACAGGGGTAAGAATGAGCAGTTCTTC
>.|TRBV14|15|few|TRBJ1-5
CASSQRKVSNQPQHF
TGTGCCAGCAGCCAAAGGAAGGTTAGCAATCAGCCCCAGCATTTT
>.|TRBV20-1|16|many|TRBJ2-1
CSARADSNVPDNEQFF
TGCAGTGCTAGAGCCGACTCCAACGTCCCAGACAATGAGCAGTTCTTC
>.|TRBV4-2|12|many|TRBJ1-1
CASSQGRVQAFF
TGTGCCAGCAGCCAAGGGAGGGTACAGGCTTTCTTT
>TRBD1|TRBV5-1|13|few|TRBJ2-1
CASTLQGANEQFF
TGCGCCAGCACTCTACAGGGGGCCAATGAGCAGTTCTTC
>.|TRBV6-1|14|.|TRBJ2-1
CASRDGLPNNEQFF
TGTGCCAGCAGGGATGGATTACCGAACAATGAGCAGTTCTTC
>.|TRBV12-5|14|.|TRBJ2-5
CASGLGLPEETQYF
TGTGCTAGTGGTTTGGGACTACCCGAGGAGACCCAGTACTTC
>.|TRBV20-1|14|.|TRBJ2-3
CSASQVGGTDTQYF
TGCAGTGCAAGCCAGGTTGGGGGCACAGATACGCAGTATTTT
>TRBD1|TRBV4-3|17|few|TRBJ2-2
CASSQDWTGYGTGELFF
TGCGCCAGCAGCCAAGACTGGACAGGGTACGGCACCGGGGAGCTGTTTTTT
>.|TRBV7-9|14|few|TRBJ2-1
CASSDSIDYNEQFF
TGTGCCAGCAGCGACAGTATCGACTACAATGAGCAGTTCTTC
>TRBD2|TRBV20-1|18|few|TRBJ2-1
CSAQWRASGRAGNNEQFF
TGCAGTGCTCAATGGCGGGCTAGCGGGAGGGCCGGCAACAATGAGCAGTTCTTC
>TRBD1|TRBV20-1|13|many|TRBJ2-7
CSAQDRGQGEQYF
TGCAGTGCCCAGGACAGGGGGCAGGGGGAGCAGTACTTC
>TRBD2|TRBV4-3|16|.|TRBJ2-1
CASSQVIAGGPGEQFF
TGCGCCAGCAGCCAAGTGATAGCGGGAGGGCCGGGTGAGCAGTTCTTC
>.|TRBV12-3/TRBV12-4|14|few|TRBJ1-2
CASSFRTAGGGYTF
TGTGCCAGCAGTTTCAGGACAGCGGGGGGTGGCTACACCTTC
>.|TRBV30|12|few|TRBJ2-5
CAWNRAQETQYF
TGTGCCTGGAACAGGGCACAAGAGACCCAGTACTTC
>.|TRBV28|12|many|TRBJ2-7
CASSDRTYEQYF
TGTGCCAGCAGCGACCGAACCTACGAGCAGTACTTC
>.|TRBV7-9|15|many|TRBJ1-1
CASNDWGVTNTEAFF
TGTGCCAGCAACGACTGGGGGGTGACGAACACTGAAGCTTTCTTT
>.|TRBV11-3|15|few|TRBJ2-2
CASSFLGQKTGELFF
TGTGCCAGCAGCTTCCTCGGGCAGAAGACCGGGGAGCTGTTTTTT
>.|TRBV6-1|14|many|TRBJ2-2
CASIWAPGTGELFF
TGTGCCAGCATCTGGGCTCCCGGCACCGGGGAGCTGTTTTTT
>.|TRBV30|13|.|TRBJ2-2
CAWRQGRTGELFF
TGTGCCTGGAGGCAGGGAAGAACCGGGGAGCTGTTTTTT
>.|TRBV14|15|.|TRBJ2-7
CASSQTGPYYYEQYF
TGTGCCAGCAGCCAAACGGGCCCCTACTACTACGAGCAGTACTTC
>.|TRBV29-1|17|.|TRBJ2-5
CSVEGGSGPAVGETQYF
.
>.|TRBV20-1|16|.|TRBJ1-5
CSARHLRGPSGQPQHF
TGCAGTGCGCGACACCTTAGGGGCCCCTCGGGTCAGCCCCAGCATTTT
>.|TRBV7-9|11|many|TRBJ2-1
CASSLAVQQFF
TGTGCCAGCAGCTTAGCGGTTCAGCAGTTCTTC
>TRBD2|TRBV15|16|many|TRBJ2-1
CATSRTGTSGSLEQFF
TGTGCCACCAGCAGGACCGGGACTAGCGGGAGCCTTGAGCAGTTCTTC